These 27 T cell receptor beta chains were sequenced from one sample in a study of blood T cells in healthy people across ages. Primers used in a second PCR of roughly 6 to 11 cycles were a sample-barcoded 5' primer and a J-beta primer mix. TCRdb re-derived calls from the 5' RACE reads in MiXCR, one entry per CDR3 protein. The sample includes around 900,000 distinct CDR3 sequences, roughly 51% of them seen just once. Sample: blood. These TCRs come from a woman in her sixties in good health.

The chain uses TRBV6-6 and TRBJ1-6; perhaps TRBD1 as D (5 bases). V lost 2 bases and J lost 6, with 8 bases in between. CDR1 is MNHNY, CDR2 SVGAGI, per germline (reference sequence). The CDR3 is made up of 14 amino acids. The CDR3, as DNA: TGTGCCAGCAGTTACGTTAGGGGTAATTCACCCCTCCACTTT. It yields the protein CASSYVRGNSPLHF.

This clonotype turned up a few times. As DNA, the CDR3 is TGTGCCAGCAGTTACGGGCCGGGACAGGGAGAGACCCAGTACTTC. As protein: CASSYGPGQGETQYF. The chain combines TRBV6-5 with TRBJ2-5; 9 bases agree with TRBD1. CDR3 size: 15 residues. Trimming cost V 2 bases and J 4 bases; bases outside gene matches: 5. Germline V gives CDR1 MNHEY, CDR2 SVGAGI.

This chain uses TRBV6-6 with TRBJ2-3; maybe TRBD1 (7 bases). The CDR3 contains 16 residues. CDR1 MNHNY and CDR2 SVGAGI come from the germline V gene (reference sequence). V was pared by 0 bases and J by 3 bases, with 13 bases between. The CDR3 DNA reads as TGTGCCAGCAGTTACTCGGAGGGACAGCGAACAGATACGCAGTATTTT. The encoded protein is CASSYSEGQRTDTQYF.

This chain uses TRBV19 with TRBJ2-7; D might be TRBD1 or TRBD2, each matching 5 bases. The ends were cut back, 4 bases at V and 3 bases at J, with 19 bases in the middle. The CDR3 has 16 amino acids. From germline, CDR1 is LNHDA and CDR2 SQIVND (reference sequence). Here the CDR3 reads CASSTTGRPGSYEQYF. The DNA of the CDR3 is TGTGCCAGTAGTACCACGGGGCGGCCTGGAAGCTACGAGCAGTACTTC.

The chain uses TRBV6-1 and TRBJ1-2; D ambiguous. The V end lost 3 bases, the J end lost 5 bases, and 10 bases lay between the germline ends. This CDR3 has 13 residues. Germline values: CDR1 MNHNS, CDR2 SASEGT. The CDR3: CASSDYGMYGYTF. CDR3 nucleotide sequence: TGTGCCAGCAGTGACTATGGAATGTATGGCTACACCTTC.

This clonotype was counted once. The V call is TRBV4-1, the J call TRBJ2-7; D uncertain. The V gene lost 1 base and the J gene lost 3 bases, with 7 bases spanning the gap. Germline V gene sequence: CDR1 MGHRA, CDR2 YSYEKL. The CDR3 runs to 13 residues. CDR3 sequence reads: CASSQAQLYEQYF. The CDR3 region has the DNA TGCGCCAGCAGCCAAGCCCAGCTCTACGAGCAGTACTTC.

V usage is TRBV6-2 or TRBV6-3 and J usage is TRBJ2-7, with D perhaps matching TRBD1 or TRBD2 (5 bases each). Germline-derived CDR1 and CDR2 are MNHEY and SVGEGT. The CDR3 has 12 residues. The CDR3 nucleotides read TGTGCTTCCGGGGCAAGGCCGCGGGAGCAGTACTTC. This encodes CASGARPREQYF.

The V gene is TRBV18, the J gene TRBJ2-1; 8 bases are shared with TRBD1. V shed 0 bases, J shed 7 bases, and the junction held 8 bases outside the gene matches. The germline V gene has CDR1 KGHSH and CDR2 LQKENI. This CDR3 has 16 residues. CDR3 loop: CASSPPSRQGSNEQFF. CDR3 in DNA: TGTGCCAGCTCACCACCAAGCAGACAGGGGAGTAATGAGCAGTTCTTC. Complete variable domain (other parts from reference TRBV18 and TRBJ2-1): NAGVMQNPRHLVRRRGQEARLRCSPMKGHSHVYWYRQLPEEGLKFMVYLQKENIIDESGMPKERFSAEFPKEGPSILRIQQVVRGDSAAYFCASSPPSRQGSNEQFFGPGTRLTVL.

CDR3 in amino acids: CATSRGGTSGKVAYNEQFF. The DNA for the CDR3 is TGTGCCACCAGCAGAGGAGGGACTAGCGGGAAAGTCGCCTACAATGAGCAGTTCTTC. The V and J genes are TRBV15 and TRBJ2-1; TRBD2 matches at 13 bases. The CDR3 runs 19 residues. Germline CDR1 is LNHNV and CDR2 is YYDKDF (reference sequence). The trim removed 1 base at V and 2 bases at J, leaving 8 bases unmatched.

This clonotype was picked up a small number of times. CDR3 in amino acids: CASSFQGQGISEQYF. Here the CDR3 DNA reads TGTGCCAGCAGCTTCCAGGGACAGGGTATCTCCGAGCAGTACTTC. The genes are TRBV7-2 and TRBJ2-5; 9 bases are shared with TRBD1. The DNA matches TRBJ2-7 better at its end, which makes the J call doubtful. The length of the CDR3 is 15 residues. The V gene's germline CDR1 is SGHTA and CDR2 FQGNSA.

CDR3 in DNA: TGTGCCAGCAAACCGGACAGGGCAAATGAGCAGTTCTTC. It codes for CASKPDRANEQFF. The chain links TRBV6-6 to TRBJ2-1, with 8 bases aligning to TRBD1. Per the germline V gene, CDR1 is MNHNY and CDR2 is SVGAGI (reference sequence). The CDR3 loop spans 13 amino acids. After removal of 7 bases from V and 7 bases from J, the junction contained 6 bases not matched to a gene.

The V and J genes are TRBV5-1 and TRBJ2-3; D not resolved. This CDR3 contains 16 residues. Germline-derived CDR1 and CDR2 are SGHRS and YFSETQ. Deletions cut 4 bases from V and 4 bases from J, with 19 bases between. CDR3: CASSPRGSRTSDTQYF. CDR3 DNA sequence: TGCGCCAGCAGCCCCCGCGGCTCCAGAACTTCAGATACGCAGTATTTT.

The V call is TRBV29-1, the J call TRBJ1-5; 10 positions agree with TRBD1. The germline V gene has CDR1 SQVTM and CDR2 ANQGSEA. Unmatched junction bases numbered 2, after V lost 7 bases and J lost 5 bases. The CDR3 is 12 residues long. The CDR3 bases are TGCAGCGCTGGGACAGGGGATCAGCCCCAGCATTTT. It translates to CSAGTGDQPQHF.

This clonotype occurred a few times. The chain links TRBV15 to TRBJ2-3; either TRBD1 or TRBD2 may supply D (5 bases each). The CDR3 extends over 18 amino acids. V was shortened by 0 bases and J by 2 bases, with 18 bases between the two germline ends. The germline gives CDR1 LNHNV, CDR2 YYDKDF (reference sequence). The CDR3 protein is CATSRDNPGPLFTDTQYF. The CDR3 region has the DNA TGTGCCACCAGCAGAGACAATCCGGGGCCCCTTTTCACAGATACGCAGTATTTT.

The chain's CDR3 is CASSYPPSTQYF. The CDR3, as DNA: TGTGCCAGCAGTTACCCCCCTAGCACGCAGTATTTT. The chain carries TRBV6-2 or TRBV6-3 and TRBJ2-3, with a weak D call TRBD2 (5 bases). CDR1 is MNHEY and CDR2 is SVGEGT in the germline V gene. The length of the CDR3 is 12 residues. With 2 bases removed from V and 9 bases from J, the gap between germline ends came to 9 bases.

The J gene is TRBJ2-2, the V gene TRBV29-1; D not certain. Looked up from germline, CDR1 is SQVTM and CDR2 is ANQGSEA. The CDR3 extends over 9 amino acids. The germline V and J ends were trimmed by 5 bases and 6 bases, with 1 base remaining between them. Here the CDR3 reads CSVPGELFF. In DNA, the CDR3 is TGCAGCGTTCCCGGGGAGCTGTTTTTT.

The rearrangement links TRBV10-3 to TRBJ2-3; D is perhaps TRBD1 or TRBD2 (5 bases each). Trimming took off 4 bases at V and 5 bases at J, with 7 bases between the two ends. CDR1 and CDR2 from the germline V gene are ENHRY and SYGVKD. The CDR3 sequence is 12 residues long. The CDR3 DNA is TGTGCCATCAGTGCTGGGGGAGATACGCAGTATTTT. Residues: CAISAGGDTQYF.

Points on this clonotype: One base away lies a much larger clone, so this may be a sequencing read error. CDR3 DNA sequence: TGTGCCAGCAGCAAGGGTGGGCTAGTAAACGAGCAGTTCTTC. Its protein product is CASSKGGLVNEQFF. The rearrangement joins TRBV21-1 to TRBJ2-1; the table assigns TRBD2, which was not confirmed against the DNA. TRBV21-1 is a pseudogene segment. The CDR3 extends over 14 amino acids.

The rearrangement joins TRBV5-1 to TRBJ1-1; D remains unclear. CDR3 size: 14 residues. The germline CDR1 and CDR2 sequences are SGHRS and YFSETQ. V was pared by 0 bases and J by 0 bases, with 6 bases between. The CDR3 nucleotides read TGCGCCAGCAGCTTGGGGGAGATGAACACTGAAGCTTTCTTT. Its translation: CASSLGEMNTEAFF.

This clonotype was detected only a few times. V gene TRBV14 combines with J gene TRBJ1-2; D is possibly TRBD1 (5 bases). CDR1 SGHDN and CDR2 FVKESK come from the germline V gene. The V and J ends lost 1 base and 6 bases respectively, with 9 bases between them. This CDR3 has 13 amino acids. The CDR3 sequence: CASSQGSGNGYTF. Here the CDR3 DNA reads TGTGCCAGCAGCCAAGGATCAGGGAATGGCTACACCTTC. The full variable domain, in which reference TRBV14 and TRBJ1-2 provide the parts outside the CDR3, is EAGVTQFPSHSVIEKGQTVTLRCDPISGHDNLYWYRRVMGKEIKFLLHFVKESKQDESGMPNNRFLAERTGGTYSTLKVQPAELEDSGVYFCASSQGSGNGYTFGSGTRLTVV.

This rearrangement joins TRBV6-5 to TRBJ1-6; D ambiguous. This CDR3 region has 15 residues. Germline CDR1 MNHEY, CDR2 SVGAGI. The ends were cut back, 4 bases at V and 7 bases at J, with 14 bases in the middle. CDR3 in amino acids: CASSLSSRSNSPLHF. The CDR3 coding sequence is TGTGCCAGCAGTTTGTCCAGTCGGAGCAATTCACCCCTCCACTTT.

The chain uses TRBV7-2 and TRBJ1-4, with a weak D call TRBD1 (5 bases). Trimming cost V 3 bases and J 5 bases, with 19 bases left between them. CDR1 SGHTA and CDR2 FQGNSA come from the germline V gene. The CDR3 has 17 residues. CDR3 residues: CASSLGPPVGSNEKLFF. CDR3 sequence (DNA): TGTGCCAGCAGCTTGGGGCCCCCAGTCGGATCAAATGAAAAACTGTTTTTT.

This chain joins TRBV27 and TRBJ1-5, with D perhaps TRBD1 (5 bases). Trimming removed 4 bases at V and 1 base at J, with 17 bases between. The CDR3 sequence is 17 residues long. From germline, CDR1 is MNHEY and CDR2 SMNVEV (reference sequence). CDR3 region: CASSSYPPGISNQPQHF. As DNA, the CDR3 is TGTGCCAGCAGTTCTTACCCTCCAGGGATAAGCAATCAGCCCCAGCATTTT.

This chain uses TRBV11-2 with TRBJ2-6, with a weak D call TRBD2 (6 bases). Trimming pared 4 bases from V and 5 bases from J, leaving 15 bases between. Germline V gene sequence: CDR1 SGHAT, CDR2 FQNNGV. There are 16 residues in the CDR3. The CDR3 nucleotides are TGTGCCAGCAGCTCCGGGACTGGAAGTAGGGCCAACGTCCTGACTTTC. This codes for CASSSGTGSRANVLTF.

The gene calls are TRBV14 and TRBJ2-3; tentative D call: TRBD2 (7 bases). V was trimmed by 4 bases and J by 8 bases, leaving 16 bases between them. Germline lookup yields CDR1 SGHDN and CDR2 FVKESK. The CDR3 sequence is 14 residues long. In DNA form, the CDR3 reads TGTGCCAGCAGCCCCCGCGGGGGCGCCGGTACGCAGTATTTT. This gives the protein CASSPRGGAGTQYF.

This clonotype was seen more than once but under ten times. The chain joins TRBV4-1 to TRBJ2-7; D may be TRBD1 or TRBD2 (5 bases each). V was trimmed by 4 bases and J by 4 bases, leaving 17 bases between them. The CDR3 runs 15 residues. CDR1 is MGHRA and CDR2 is YSYEKL in the germline V gene. Here the CDR3 reads CASSPLPGTVYEQYF. As DNA, the CDR3 is TGCGCCAGCAGCCCTTTACCGGGGACGGTATACGAGCAGTACTTC.

The chain recombines TRBV27 with TRBJ1-2, with D unresolved. The V and J ends lost 2 bases and 6 bases respectively, with 16 bases between them. Germline CDR1 reads MNHEY; CDR2 reads SMNVEV (reference sequence). The length of the CDR3 is 15 residues. The CDR3: CASSLAVGSKDGYTF. The CDR3 DNA follows: TGTGCCAGCAGTTTAGCGGTAGGGTCCAAGGATGGCTACACCTTC.